Sequencing of this T cell receptor beta chain was carried out in a study of blood T cell repertoires in COVID-19. Study details: Whether acute or convalescent, the COVID-19 samples came from the United States, Italy and Spain.

Profiled with immunoSEQ multiplex PCR; TCRdb holds only in-frame clones, not every one. This sample carries some 250,000 clones, more than 65% of them seen once, and the ten largest clones take under 5%. The V gene's germline CDR1 is SNHLY and CDR2 FYNNEI. V shed 6 bases and J shed 5 bases, with 16 bases lying between them. The CDR3 is 14 amino acids. The V call is TRBV2, the J call TRBJ1-2, with no clear D. The TCR was taken from a man aged 50 to 59 with active or convalescent COVID-19. Sequenced input: peripheral blood. CDR3 nucleotide sequence: TGTGCCAGCAGCCATTGGGAGGGCCGGTATGGCTACACCTTC. Translating gives CASSHWEGRYGYTF.